One sample yielded the 5 T cell receptor beta chains listed below, sequenced in a study of human versus mouse CDR3 diversity and MHC coevolution. The method was immunoSEQ multiplex PCR; TCRdb's version includes in-frame clones alone and lacks a portion of them. The sample includes some 60,000 clones, around 94% of them seen just once. The sequencing sample was made of naive CD4+ T cells from blood. The subset: CD45RO-negative CD62L-positive naive CD4 T cells. The source of these receptors is a person between 55 and 69 years old in good health.

This clone was counted once. The chain employs TRBV18 and TRBJ2-5; TRBD2 aligns across 7 bases. The J call may not be correct, given that the DNA end is closer to TRBJ2-7. The length of the CDR3 is 16 residues. Germline CDR1 reads KGHSH; CDR2 reads LQKENI. CDR3 nucleotides: TGTGCCAGCTCCCCTACTACTAGCGAGAGCTCCTACGAGCAGTACTTC. Its translation: CASSPTTSESSYEQYF.

This chain links TRBV5-1 with TRBJ2-5; perhaps TRBD2 as D (5 bases). Germline assignment: CDR1 SGHRS and CDR2 YFSETQ. V was pared by 5 bases and J by 1 base, with 12 bases between. This CDR3 has 14 amino acids. CDR3 DNA: TGCGCCAGCAGTCTAAGGACTTCCCAAGAGACCCAGTACTTC. Translating gives CASSLRTSQETQYF.

The chain uses TRBV5-8 and TRBJ2-1; D is possibly TRBD1 (6 bases). This CDR3 contains 16 residues. From germline, CDR1 is SGHTS and CDR2 YDEGEE. V lost 2 bases, J lost 7 bases, and 19 bases lay in between. CDR3 sequence: CASSFRAGASNNEQFF. CDR3 in DNA: TGTGCCAGCAGCTTTCGGGCAGGGGCGTCCAATAATGAGCAGTTCTTC.

This chain joins TRBV6-5 and TRBJ2-2; 9 bases fit TRBD1. CDR1 MNHEY and CDR2 SVGAGI come from the germline V gene. The CDR3 spans 15 residues. Unmatched junction bases numbered 8, after V lost 6 bases and J lost 6 bases. The CDR3 spells CASRRTGVLSGELFF. The CDR3 coding sequence is TGTGCCAGCAGGAGGACAGGGGTCCTTTCCGGGGAGCTGTTTTTT.

The V call is TRBV5-1, the J call TRBJ1-1, with D perhaps matching TRBD1 (6 bases). The length of the CDR3 is 14 residues. The germline V gene encodes CDR1 SGHRS and CDR2 YFSETQ. The V end lost 0 bases, the J end lost 5 bases, and 11 bases lay between the germline ends. CDR3 coding DNA: TGCGCCAGCAGCTTGGGACAGGTTGAGACTGAAGCTTTCTTT. It specifies CASSLGQVETEAFF.